The source of this T cell receptor (beta chain) is a study of Graves' ophthalmopathy and Graves' hyperthyroidism. Details on this clonotype: The germline gene is not matched at one end of the junction; a read error may be the cause.

The CDR3 is 15 residues long. The V gene's germline CDR1 is ENHRY and CDR2 SYGVKD. The study recruited hyperthyroidism patients aged 18 to 65 who were newly diagnosed, under 2 months' duration. The study amplified TCR beta CDR3 regions using RNA transcripts. First-round RT-PCR relied on HTBI primers, and a second-round multiplex PCR came next. One entry per CDR3 protein results from TCRdb running MiXCR on the multiplex PCR reads. The sample yields roughly 600,000 distinct CDR3 sequences, less than 40% seen once. The V and J genes are TRBV10-3 and TRBJ2-7; TRBD1 matches at 9 bases. The clonotype was recovered from an adult man with Graves' hyperthyroidism. The specimen was peripheral blood or thyroid tissue (not recorded which). The CDR3 loop is CVISGGTGLWDEQYF. CDR3 DNA: TGTGTCATCAGTGGGGGGACAGGGCTTTGGGACGAGCAGTACTTC.